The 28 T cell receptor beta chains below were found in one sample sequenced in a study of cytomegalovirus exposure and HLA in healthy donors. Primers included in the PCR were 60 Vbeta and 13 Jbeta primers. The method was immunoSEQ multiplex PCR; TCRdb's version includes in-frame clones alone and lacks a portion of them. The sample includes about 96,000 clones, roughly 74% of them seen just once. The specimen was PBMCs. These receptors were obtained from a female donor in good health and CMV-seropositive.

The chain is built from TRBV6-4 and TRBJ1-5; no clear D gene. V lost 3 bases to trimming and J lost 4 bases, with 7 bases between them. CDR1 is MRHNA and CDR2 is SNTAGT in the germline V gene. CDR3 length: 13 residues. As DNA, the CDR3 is TGTGCCAGCAGTGAGGGCCCTAATCAGCCCCAGCATTTT. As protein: CASSEGPNQPQHF.

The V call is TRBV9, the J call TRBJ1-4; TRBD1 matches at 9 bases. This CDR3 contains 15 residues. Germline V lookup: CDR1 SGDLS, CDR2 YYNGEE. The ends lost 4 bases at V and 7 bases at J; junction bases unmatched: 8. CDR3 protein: CASSLRTGDSEKLFF. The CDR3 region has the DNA TGTGCCAGCAGCCTCCGGACAGGGGATAGTGAAAAACTGTTTTTT.

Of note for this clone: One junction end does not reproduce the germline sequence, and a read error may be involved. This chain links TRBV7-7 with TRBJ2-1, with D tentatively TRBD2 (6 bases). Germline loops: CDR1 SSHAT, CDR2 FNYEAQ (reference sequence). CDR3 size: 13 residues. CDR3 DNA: TGTGCTAGCAGCTTAGGGACTGGGGTTGAGCAGTTCTTC. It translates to CASSLGTGVEQFF.

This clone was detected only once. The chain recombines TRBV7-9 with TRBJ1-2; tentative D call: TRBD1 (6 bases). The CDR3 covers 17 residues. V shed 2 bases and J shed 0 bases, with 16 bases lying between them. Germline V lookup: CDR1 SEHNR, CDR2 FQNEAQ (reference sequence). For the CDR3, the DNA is TGTGCCAGCAGCTTAAGAGGCAGGGGAGCGGCTAACTATGGCTACACCTTC. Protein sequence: CASSLRGRGAANYGYTF.

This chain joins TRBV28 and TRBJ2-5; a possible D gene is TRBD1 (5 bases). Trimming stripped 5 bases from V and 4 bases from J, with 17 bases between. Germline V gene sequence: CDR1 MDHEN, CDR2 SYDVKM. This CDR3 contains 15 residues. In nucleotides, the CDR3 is TGTGCCAGCAGTGCACACACGTACCAGGGAGAGACCCAGTACTTC. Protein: CASSAHTYQGETQYF.

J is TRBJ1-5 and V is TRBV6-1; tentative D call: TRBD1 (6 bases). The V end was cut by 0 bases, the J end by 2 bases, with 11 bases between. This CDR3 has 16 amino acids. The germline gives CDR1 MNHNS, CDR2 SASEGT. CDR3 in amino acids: CASSEATGGGNQPQHF. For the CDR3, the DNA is TGTGCCAGCAGTGAAGCGACAGGTGGGGGCAATCAGCCCCAGCATTTT.

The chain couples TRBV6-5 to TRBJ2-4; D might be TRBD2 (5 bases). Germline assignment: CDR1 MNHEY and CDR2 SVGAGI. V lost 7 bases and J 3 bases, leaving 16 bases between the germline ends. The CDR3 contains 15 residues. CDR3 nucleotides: TGTGCCAGCAAACGCTTCTCCGGGGTCAAAAACATTCAGTACTTC. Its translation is CASKRFSGVKNIQYF.

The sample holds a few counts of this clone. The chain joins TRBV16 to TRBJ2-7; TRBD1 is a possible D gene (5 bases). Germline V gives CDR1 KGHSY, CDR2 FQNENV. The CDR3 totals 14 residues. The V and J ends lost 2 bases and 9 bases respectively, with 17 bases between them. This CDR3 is CASSQGDGARVQYF. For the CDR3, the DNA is TGTGCCAGCAGCCAAGGGGATGGGGCCCGGGTGCAGTACTTC.

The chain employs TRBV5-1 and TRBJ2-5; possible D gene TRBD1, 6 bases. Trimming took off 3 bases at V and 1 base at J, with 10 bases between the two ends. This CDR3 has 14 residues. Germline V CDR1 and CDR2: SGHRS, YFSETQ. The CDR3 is CASSSDRSQETQYF. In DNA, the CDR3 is TGCGCCAGCAGCTCGGACAGAAGCCAAGAGACCCAGTACTTC. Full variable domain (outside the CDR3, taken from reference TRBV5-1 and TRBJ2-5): KAGVTQTPRYLIKTRGQQVTLSCSPISGHRSVSWYQQTPGQGLQFLFEYFSETQRNKGNFPGRFSGRQFSNSRSEMNVSTLELGDSALYLCASSSDRSQETQYFGPGTRLLVL.

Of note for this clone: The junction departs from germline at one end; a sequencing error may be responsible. The CDR3 reads CSVKETGNTEAFF. The CDR3 bases are TGCAGCGTTAAAGAGACAGGGAACACTGAAGCTTTCTTT. The genes are TRBV29-1 and TRBJ1-1; weak D call: TRBD1 (6 bases). Germline CDR1 and CDR2: SQVTM and ANQGSEA. This CDR3 is built from 13 residues.

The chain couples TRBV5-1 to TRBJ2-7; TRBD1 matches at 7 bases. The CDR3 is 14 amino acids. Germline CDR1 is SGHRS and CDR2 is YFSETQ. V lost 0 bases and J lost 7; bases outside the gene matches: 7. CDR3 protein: CASSLEGASSEQYF. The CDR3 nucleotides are TGCGCCAGCAGCTTGGAGGGGGCCAGTTCGGAGCAGTACTTC.

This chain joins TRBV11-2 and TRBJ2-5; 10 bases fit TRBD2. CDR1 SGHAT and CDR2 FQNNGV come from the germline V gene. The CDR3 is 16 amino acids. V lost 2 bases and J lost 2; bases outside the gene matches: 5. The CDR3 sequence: CASSLRSGGSQETQYF. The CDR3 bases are TGTGCCAGCAGCTTACGTAGCGGGGGGAGTCAAGAGACCCAGTACTTC. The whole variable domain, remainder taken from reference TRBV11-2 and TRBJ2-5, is EAGVAQSPRYKIIEKRQSVAFWCNPISGHATLYWYQQILGQGPKLLIQFQNNGVVDDSQLPKDRFSAERLKGVDSTLKIQPAKLEDSAVYLCASSLRSGGSQETQYFGPGTRLLVL.

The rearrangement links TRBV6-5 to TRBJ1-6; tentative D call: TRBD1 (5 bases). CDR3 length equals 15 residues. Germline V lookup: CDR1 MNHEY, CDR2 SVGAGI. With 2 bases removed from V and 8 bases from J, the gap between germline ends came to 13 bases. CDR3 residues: CASSYLGGGHSPLHF. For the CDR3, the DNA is TGTGCCAGCAGTTACCTGGGGGGAGGGCATTCACCCCTCCACTTT.

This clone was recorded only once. CDR3 loop: CASSRDRGYEQYF. CDR3 DNA: TGCGCCAGCAGCCGGGACAGGGGATACGAGCAGTACTTC. The chain carries TRBV4-1 and TRBJ2-7; 10 nucleotides align to TRBD1. V was pared by 4 bases and J by 4 bases, with 1 base of the junction left unmatched. CDR1 and CDR2 (germline): MGHRA, YSYEKL. The CDR3 is made up of 13 amino acids.

DNA for the CDR3: TGTGCCAGCAGCCAACAGGGGGCTGGTGGCTACACCTTC. As protein: CASSQQGAGGYTF. The genes are TRBV14 and TRBJ1-2; 8 bases line up with TRBD1. The CDR3 extends over 13 amino acids. CDR1 SGHDN and CDR2 FVKESK come from the germline V gene. J lost 7 bases, V lost 2 bases, and 3 bases had no gene match.

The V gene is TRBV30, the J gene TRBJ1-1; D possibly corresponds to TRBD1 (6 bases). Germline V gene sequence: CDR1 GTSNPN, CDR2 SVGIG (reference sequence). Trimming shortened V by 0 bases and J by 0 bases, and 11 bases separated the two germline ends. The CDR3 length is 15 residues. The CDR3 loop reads CAWSVGGYMNTEAFF. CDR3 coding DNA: TGTGCCTGGAGTGTAGGGGGATACATGAACACTGAAGCTTTCTTT.

CDR3 amino acids: CASSPGRGLAGFTGELFF. In DNA form, the CDR3 reads TGTGCCAGCAGCCCAGGGAGGGGACTAGCGGGGTTCACCGGGGAGCTGTTTTTT. The chain has TRBV11-2 and TRBJ2-2; 13 bases are shared with TRBD2. V trimming: 5 bases; J trimming: 4 bases; junction bases outside the gene matches: 10. Germline V gene sequence: CDR1 SGHAT, CDR2 FQNNGV. This CDR3 has 18 amino acids. Looking up the rest from reference TRBV11-2 and TRBJ2-2 gives the full variable domain: EAGVAQSPRYKIIEKRQSVAFWCNPISGHATLYWYQQILGQGPKLLIQFQNNGVVDDSQLPKDRFSAERLKGVDSTLKIQPAKLEDSAVYLCASSPGRGLAGFTGELFFGEGSRLTVL.

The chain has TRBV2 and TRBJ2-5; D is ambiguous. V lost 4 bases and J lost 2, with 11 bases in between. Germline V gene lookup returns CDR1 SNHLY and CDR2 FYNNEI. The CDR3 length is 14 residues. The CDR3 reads CASSGSTKQETQYF. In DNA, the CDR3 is TGTGCCAGCAGTGGTAGTACGAAACAAGAGACCCAGTACTTC.

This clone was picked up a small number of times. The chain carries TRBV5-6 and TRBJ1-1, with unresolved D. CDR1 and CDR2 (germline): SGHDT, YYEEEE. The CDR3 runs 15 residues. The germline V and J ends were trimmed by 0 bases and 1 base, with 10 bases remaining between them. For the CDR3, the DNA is TGTGCCAGCAGCTTGGGTTTTGTTCGGAACACTGAAGCTTTCTTT. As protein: CASSLGFVRNTEAFF. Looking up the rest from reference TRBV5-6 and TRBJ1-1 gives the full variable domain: DAGVTQSPTHLIKTRGQQVTLRCSPKSGHDTVSWYQQALGQGPQFIFQYYEEEERQRGNFPDRFSGHQFPNYSSELNVNALLLGDSALYLCASSLGFVRNTEAFFGQGTRLTVV.

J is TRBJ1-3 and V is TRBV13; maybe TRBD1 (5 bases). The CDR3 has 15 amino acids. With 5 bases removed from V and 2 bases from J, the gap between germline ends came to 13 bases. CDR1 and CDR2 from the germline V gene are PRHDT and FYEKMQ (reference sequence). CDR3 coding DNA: TGTGCCAGCAGCCCCTCTGCGGGGGCTGGAAACACCATATATTTT. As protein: CASSPSAGAGNTIYF.

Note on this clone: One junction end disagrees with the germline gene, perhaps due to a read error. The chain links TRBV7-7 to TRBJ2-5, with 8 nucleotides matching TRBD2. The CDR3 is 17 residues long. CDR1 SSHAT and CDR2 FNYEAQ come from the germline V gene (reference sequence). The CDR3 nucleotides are TGTGCTAGCAGCTTAACTCTGGCGGGGGGCCTCCAAGAGACCCAGTACTTC. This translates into CASSLTLAGGLQETQYF.

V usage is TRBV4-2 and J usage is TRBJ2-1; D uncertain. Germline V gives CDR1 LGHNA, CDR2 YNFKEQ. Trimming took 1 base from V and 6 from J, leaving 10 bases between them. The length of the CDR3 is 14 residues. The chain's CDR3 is CASSQAALANEQFF. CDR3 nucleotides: TGTGCCAGCAGCCAAGCGGCGTTAGCCAATGAGCAGTTCTTC.

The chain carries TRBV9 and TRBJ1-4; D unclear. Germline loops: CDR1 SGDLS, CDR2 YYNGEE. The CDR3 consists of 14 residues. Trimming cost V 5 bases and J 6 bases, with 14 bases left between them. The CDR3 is CASSKAGFDEKLFF. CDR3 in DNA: TGTGCCAGCAGTAAAGCGGGTTTTGATGAAAAACTGTTTTTT.

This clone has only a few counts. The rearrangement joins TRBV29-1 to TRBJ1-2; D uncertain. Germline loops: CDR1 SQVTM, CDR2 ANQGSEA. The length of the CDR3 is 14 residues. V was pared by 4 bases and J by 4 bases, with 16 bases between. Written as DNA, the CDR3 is TGCAGCGTTGGCCAGGCTTTAGGCGTCTATGGCTACACCTTC. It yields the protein CSVGQALGVYGYTF.

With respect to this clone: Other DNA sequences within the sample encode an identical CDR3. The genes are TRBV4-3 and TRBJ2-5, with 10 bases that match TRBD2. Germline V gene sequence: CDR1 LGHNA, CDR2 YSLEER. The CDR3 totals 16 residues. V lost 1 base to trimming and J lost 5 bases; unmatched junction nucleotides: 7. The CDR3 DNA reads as TGCGCCAGCAGCCAAGGCCTAGCGGGGGCCGGGGAGACCCAGTACTTC. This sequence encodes CASSQGLAGAGETQYF.

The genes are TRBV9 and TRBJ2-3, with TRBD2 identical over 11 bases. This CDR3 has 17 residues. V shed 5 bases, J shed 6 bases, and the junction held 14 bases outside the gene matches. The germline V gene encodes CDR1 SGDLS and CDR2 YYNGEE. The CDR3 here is CASSAEGSGGADDTQYF. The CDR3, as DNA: TGTGCCAGCAGTGCCGAAGGTAGCGGGGGGGCAGATGATACGCAGTATTTT.

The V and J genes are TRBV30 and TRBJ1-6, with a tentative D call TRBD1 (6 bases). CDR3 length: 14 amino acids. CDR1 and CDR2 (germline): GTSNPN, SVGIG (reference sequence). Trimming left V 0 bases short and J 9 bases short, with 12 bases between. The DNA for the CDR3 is TGTGCCTGGAGTGTACGGGCGGGGGCTTCACCCCTCCACTTT. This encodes CAWSVRAGASPLHF. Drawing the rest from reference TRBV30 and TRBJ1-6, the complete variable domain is SQTIHQWPATLVQPVGSPLSLECTVEGTSNPNLYWYRQAAGRGLQLLFYSVGIGQISSEVPQNLSASRPQDRQFILSSKKLLLSDSGFYLCAWSVRAGASPLHFGNGTRLTVT.

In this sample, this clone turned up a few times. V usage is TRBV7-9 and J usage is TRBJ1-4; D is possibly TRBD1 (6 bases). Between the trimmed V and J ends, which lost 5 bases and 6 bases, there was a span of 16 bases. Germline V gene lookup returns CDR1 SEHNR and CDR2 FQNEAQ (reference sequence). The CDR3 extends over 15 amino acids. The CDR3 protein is CASSTKDSSHEKLFF. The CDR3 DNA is TGTGCCAGCAGCACCAAGGACAGTTCTCATGAAAAACTGTTTTTT.